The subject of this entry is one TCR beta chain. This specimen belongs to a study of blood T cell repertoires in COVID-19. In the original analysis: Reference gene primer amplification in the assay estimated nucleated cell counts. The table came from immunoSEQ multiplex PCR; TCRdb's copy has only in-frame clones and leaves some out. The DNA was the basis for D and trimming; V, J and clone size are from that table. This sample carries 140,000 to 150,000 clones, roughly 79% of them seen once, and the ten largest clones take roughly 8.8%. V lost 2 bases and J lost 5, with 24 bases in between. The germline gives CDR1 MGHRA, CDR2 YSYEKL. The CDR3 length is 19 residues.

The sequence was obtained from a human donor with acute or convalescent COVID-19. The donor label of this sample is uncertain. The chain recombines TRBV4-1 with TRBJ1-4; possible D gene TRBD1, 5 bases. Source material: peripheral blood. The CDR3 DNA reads TGCGCCAGCAGCCAACTGGGATGGGGGGATCCCGATTCCAATGAAAAACTGTTTTTT. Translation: CASSQLGWGDPDSNEKLFF.